The subject of this entry is one T cell receptor (beta chain). Its antigen is currently unknown. These data originate in a study of a mutant IDH1 vaccine in newly diagnosed glioma. Study overall: Sex distribution of treated patients was around 62% male and roughly 40% female; mean age was around 40 years. At week 47 came visit V13, while visit V12 had come at week 35.

The data were produced by immunoSEQ multiplex PCR, yet TCRdb's version contains in-frame clones alone and is incomplete. This sample has tens of thousands of clones; 81% occur once, and the top ten carry 4.5% to 6%. From germline, CDR1 is SGHRS and CDR2 YFSETQ. The V segment lost 4 bases and the J segment 2 bases; nucleotides outside the gene matches: 9. The CDR3 runs to 16 residues. Time point meaning: week 35, safety follow-up. Alongside topical imiquimod, each dose of vaccine comprised 300 ug of mutant IDH1 20-mer peptide. The vaccination schedule gave patients eight doses in weeks 1, 3, 5, 7, 11, 15, 19 and 23.

The sequenced sample was PBMCs, obtained from a glioma patient whose treatment included an IDH1 peptide vaccine. The genes are TRBV5-1 and TRBJ2-3; TRBD2 matches 8 bases. The sequence was collected from a woman aged 35 to 49 with glioma. Some clones in this sample may be carry-over from other donors' samples. Here the CDR3 reads CASSPPGGRVTDTQYF. CDR3 nucleotides: TGCGCCAGCAGCCCCCCGGGGGGGAGAGTCACAGATACGCAGTATTTT.